This TCR beta chain was identified during a study of blood T cell repertoires in COVID-19. Original methodology: Researchers report that nucleated cell counts were estimated from reference gene primer amplification. Sequencing used immunoSEQ multiplex PCR; TCRdb keeps in-frame clones, though not all of them. The V and J calls and clone size were taken over from that table, and D and trimming were inferred from the DNA. Of fewer than 85,000 clones in the sample, 90% were seen once. Germline V gene data show CDR1 as MDHEN and CDR2 as SYDVKM. The CDR3 has 11 amino acids. The V end was cut by 9 bases, the J end by 6 bases, with 11 bases between.

V and J are TRBV28 and TRBJ1-1; unclear D gene. The material sequenced was peripheral blood. The clonotype originates from a woman aged 45-60 years in a cohort sampled during active COVID-19. CDR3 bases: TGTGCCAGTTTGGGGAGCGCTGAAGCTTTCTTT. Its protein is CASLGSAEAFF. Combining the CDR3 with reference TRBV28 and TRBJ1-1 gives the whole variable domain DVKVTQSSRYLVKRTGEKVFLECVQDMDHENMFWYRQDPGLGLRLIYFSYDVKMKEKGDIPEGYSVSREKKERFSLILESASTNQTSMYLCASLGSAEAFFGQGTRLTVV.